This TCR beta chain appears in the sequencing data of a study of patients and donors after allogeneic stem cell transplantation. Each CDR3 protein gets one entry after TCRdb re-called the RT-PCR reads with MiXCR. Here the sample spans approximately 98,000 distinct CDR3 sequences, 35% being singletons. This CDR3 comprises 18 residues. V dropped 5 bases and J dropped 7; count of bases not matched to a gene: 15. Germline CDR1 SGHVS, CDR2 FQNEAQ. The rearrangement links TRBV7-8 to TRBJ2-2; 11 bases map to TRBD2. The sample comprised blood, either unsorted or a sorted T cell fraction (not recorded which). This clonotype originated in a human donor who was either an allogeneic HSCT recipient or a stem cell or donor lymphocyte infusion donor (not recorded which). It is not recorded whose cells these are; they may come from a transplant donor. CDR3 sequence: CASSHRRIAGGPNGELFF. CDR3 bases: TGTGCCAGCAGCCACAGACGAATAGCGGGAGGGCCAAACGGGGAGCTGTTTTTT. The full variable domain, its missing parts supplied by reference TRBV7-8 and TRBJ2-2, is GAGVSQSPRYKVAKRGQDVALRCDPISGHVSLFWYQQALGQGPEFLTYFQNEAQLDKSGLPSDRFFAERPEGSVSTLKIQRTQQEDSAVYLCASSHRRIAGGPNGELFFGEGSRLTVL.